This TCR beta chain was recovered during a study of blood T cell repertoires in COVID-19. Study context: Samples came from the United States, Italy and Spain, spanning acute and convalescent COVID-19.

CDR3 length: 16 amino acids. Germline V gene data show CDR1 as SGHTA and CDR2 as FQGNSA. J gave up 0 bases and V 5 bases, and 6 bases lay outside the gene matches. Produced via immunoSEQ multiplex PCR; TCRdb's table is partial and in-frame only. The repertoire has over 200,000 clones, nearly 85% of them found once; the top ten carry 1.3%. The chain combines TRBV7-2 with TRBJ2-7, with 11 bases that match TRBD2. Sequencing was performed on peripheral blood. The receptor was isolated from a woman in her thirties with COVID-19, enrolled during active disease. As DNA, the CDR3 is TGTGCCAGCAGCCTCGCTAGCGGGGGGATCTCCTACGAGCAGTACTTC. It translates to CASSLASGGISYEQYF.